Described below is a single TCR beta chain sequence and its context. There are 15 residues in the CDR3. The V gene's germline CDR1 is ENHRY and CDR2 SYGVKD. J gave up 3 bases and V 6 bases, and 8 bases lay outside the gene matches. All of the isolated RNA was reverse transcribed, so expressed TCRB transcripts were sequenced. Naive, central memory and regulatory T cell samples produced a mean of approximately 3.6 million reads. The repertoire was sequenced with immunoSEQ multiplex PCR; TCRdb's copy has only in-frame clones and lacks some. The sample includes around 500,000 clones, approximately 28% of them seen just once. The data are from a study of beta chain features in type 1 diabetes.

This clonotype was obtained from a man in his late teens or twenties in good health. The sequencing input was naive CD4+ T cells from blood. The chain combines TRBV10-3 with TRBJ2-3; 8 bases are a match to TRBD2. The CDR3 loop is CAIRGGAGVTDTQYF. Here the CDR3 DNA reads TGTGCCATCAGGGGCGGAGCGGGAGTGACAGATACGCAGTATTTT.